This is a list of T cell receptor beta chains from one sample in a study of CD8 T cells in ankylosing spondylitis. TCRdb independently ran MiXCR on the 5' RACE reads; one entry per CDR3 protein. The table lists 380,000 or so distinct CDR3 sequences, 20% of them singletons. Sequenced input: blood, either unsorted or a sorted T cell fraction (not recorded which). The receptors were sampled from a male donor with ankylosing spondylitis or in good health (not recorded which). Both conserved end residues are part of each CDR3. The D gene is left open where the match is weak. Clone size, where shown, is once, few, many, or a class for clones that have expanded.

TRBV20-1,few,TRBJ2-7,TRBD1,CSAQPRDREYEQYF,TGCAGTGCTCAACCCCGGGACAGGGAATACGAGCAGTACTTC
TRBV27,few,TRBJ2-5,.,CASSPSPLGETQYF,TGTGCCAGCAGTCCGTCCCCCCTAGGGGAGACCCAGTACTTC
TRBV29-1,few,TRBJ2-7,.,CSVDRGLEQYF,TGCAGCGTTGACCGAGGGCTCGAGCAGTACTTC
TRBV24-1,few,TRBJ2-2,TRBD1,CATSDTPGQGAARTGELFF,TGTGCCACCAGTGATACTCCGGGACAGGGGGCTGCTAGGACCGGGGAGCTGTTTTTT
TRBV14,.,TRBJ2-3,.,CASSQGILAGTDTQYF,TGTGCCAGCAGCCAAGGTATCTTAGCGGGCACAGATACGCAGTATTTT
TRBV10-3,.,TRBJ1-5,TRBD1,CAISDNRGGGNQPQHF,TGTGCCATCAGTGATAACAGGGGCGGAGGCAATCAGCCCCAGCATTTT
TRBV12-3/TRBV12-4,.,TRBJ2-7,.,CASSLSLSRPEQYF,TGTGCCAGCAGCCTATCCCTGAGTCGGCCCGAGCAGTACTTC
TRBV10-2,.,TRBJ2-7,.,CASGPDSSYEQYF,TGCGCCAGCGGACCGGACAGCTCCTACGAGCAGTACTTC
TRBV20-1,few,TRBJ2-3,TRBD2,CSARSAGLAEHTDTQYF,TGCAGTGCTAGATCTGCGGGACTAGCGGAACACACAGATACGCAGTATTTT
TRBV20-1,few,TRBJ2-5,.,CSASPAGRPQETQYF,TGCAGTGCTAGTCCCGCCGGCCGGCCTCAAGAGACCCAGTACTTC
TRBV10-3,few,TRBJ1-1,.,CATNGGGSEAFF,TGTGCCACTAATGGGGGGGGTTCTGAAGCTTTCTTT
TRBV3-1,.,TRBJ2-1,.,CASRTGHKTFGSYNEQFF,TGTGCCAGCAGGACCGGGCACAAGACGTTTGGGTCCTACAATGAGCAGTTCTTC
TRBV29-1,.,TRBJ1-1,.,CSATDRYNTEAFF,TGCAGCGCTACCGACAGGTACAACACTGAAGCTTTCTTT
TRBV3-1,.,TRBJ2-3,TRBD1,CASSQEGQSTDTQYF,TGTGCCAGCAGCCAAGAGGGACAGAGCACAGATACGCAGTATTTT
TRBV27,.,TRBJ2-7,.,CASSLSFHRSKYEQYF,TGTGCCAGCAGTTTATCCTTCCACAGATCCAAATACGAGCAGTACTTC
TRBV7-9,.,TRBJ2-5,TRBD2,CASSPQGSGGLGETQYF,TGTGCCAGCAGCCCCCAGGGGAGCGGGGGTCTCGGGGAGACCCAGTACTTC
TRBV7-9,few,TRBJ1-1,.,CASSFQNTEAFF,TGTGCCAGCAGCTTTCAAAACACTGAAGCTTTCTTT
TRBV11-2,.,TRBJ2-5,TRBD2,CASSLVPAGGRETQYF,TGTGCCAGCAGCTTAGTTCCAGCGGGGGGGCGAGAGACCCAGTACTTC
TRBV28,few,TRBJ2-3,.,CASSLEDIYTDTQYF,TGTGCCAGCAGTTTAGAGGACATTTACACAGATACGCAGTATTTT
TRBV28,few,TRBJ2-3,TRBD2,CASSRAIAGGPDTQYF,TGTGCCAGCAGTCGGGCAATAGCGGGGGGTCCCGATACGCAGTATTTT
TRBV30,.,TRBJ2-7,TRBD2,CAWSDGGANEQYF,TGTGCCTGGAGTGACGGGGGGGCGAACGAGCAGTACTTC
TRBV29-1,few,TRBJ2-1,.,CSVSASDYNEQFF,TGCAGCGTTAGTGCCAGCGATTACAATGAGCAGTTCTTC
TRBV6-5,few,TRBJ1-1,.,CASSYAAGELEAFF,TGTGCCAGCAGTTACGCCGCCGGAGAGCTTGAAGCTTTCTTT
TRBV15,.,TRBJ2-7,.,CATSRPGDSSGYEQYF,TGTGCCACCAGCAGACCGGGGGACAGTTCAGGGTACGAGCAGTACTTC
TRBV7-9,few,TRBJ2-7,TRBD1,CASSFGQGIFHEQYF,TGTGCCAGCAGCTTTGGACAGGGCATTTTCCACGAGCAGTACTTC
TRBV7-2,few,TRBJ1-1,.,CASSPVGLLDTEAFF,TGTGCCAGCAGCCCCGTTGGACTCTTGGACACTGAAGCTTTCTTT
TRBV2,.,TRBJ2-1,.,CASSPTDREQFF,TGTGCCAGCAGCCCCACCGACAGGGAGCAGTTCTTC
TRBV28,.,TRBJ2-6,.,CASSLRPGISGANVLTF,TGTGCCAGCAGTTTACGTCCGGGGATCTCTGGGGCCAACGTCCTGACTTTC
TRBV27,.,TRBJ2-3,TRBD2,CASSPLASGGAFTSTDTQYF,TGTGCCAGCAGCCCCCTGGCTAGCGGGGGGGCTTTTACTAGCACAGATACGCAGTATTTT
TRBV27,few,TRBJ2-5,TRBD1,CASSWDPRGPGETQYF,TGTGCCAGCAGTTGGGACCCCAGGGGGCCCGGGGAGACCCAGTACTTC
TRBV10-2,.,TRBJ2-1,TRBD2,CASSKLAGSYNEQFF,TGCGCCAGCAGTAAACTAGCGGGGTCCTACAATGAGCAGTTCTTC
TRBV6-5,few,TRBJ2-2,.,CASSYGVEENTGELFF,TGTGCCAGCAGTTACGGGGTGGAGGAAAACACCGGGGAGCTGTTTTTT
TRBV20-1,.,TRBJ2-1,TRBD2,CSVRLAGDPGGNNEQFF,TGCAGTGTTCGACTAGCGGGGGACCCAGGGGGGAACAATGAGCAGTTCTTC
TRBV5-1,.,TRBJ2-3,TRBD2,CASSTGTSGGHTDTQYF,TGCGCCAGCAGCACTGGGACTAGCGGGGGACACACAGATACGCAGTATTTT
TRBV4-2,few,TRBJ2-3,TRBD2,CASSPWTSGGFTDTQYF,TGTGCCAGCAGCCCTTGGACTAGCGGGGGTTTCACAGATACGCAGTATTTT
TRBV3-1,few,TRBJ2-1,.,CASSQDWLAGGGNEQFF,TGTGCCAGCAGCCAAGATTGGCTAGCTGGGGGTGGCAATGAGCAGTTCTTC
TRBV27,.,TRBJ1-4,.,CATGLRGVNEKLFF,TGTGCCACCGGTTTGCGGGGAGTTAATGAAAAACTGTTTTTT
TRBV7-9,few,TRBJ2-5,.,CASRRQDEETQYF,TGTGCCAGCAGGAGACAGGATGAGGAGACCCAGTACTTC
TRBV9,.,TRBJ2-5,.,CAPRERPQETQYF,TGTGCCCCGCGAGAGCGTCCCCAGGAGACCCAGTACTTC
TRBV6-1,few,TRBJ2-5,TRBD2,CASSPSGDPYQETQYF,TGTGCCAGCAGCCCTAGCGGGGACCCGTACCAAGAGACCCAGTACTTC
TRBV9,.,TRBJ2-5,TRBD1,CASNLAGTGSETQYF,TGTGCCAGCAACTTGGCCGGGACAGGTAGCGAGACCCAGTACTTC
TRBV3-1,.,TRBJ2-1,.,CASSQDPQPSYNEQFF,TGTGCCAGCAGCCAAGACCCCCAACCTTCCTACAATGAGCAGTTCTTC
TRBV6-5,few,TRBJ1-1,.,CASSYYEGRNTEAFF,TGTGCCAGCAGTTACTATGAGGGGCGGAACACTGAAGCTTTCTTT
TRBV20-1,.,TRBJ2-3,.,CRGGAGSTDTQYF,TGCAGGGGGGGAGCTGGCAGCACAGATACGCAGTATTTT
TRBV5-4,.,TRBJ2-7,TRBD1,CASSDTGGRPSYEQYF,TGTGCCAGCAGCGATACAGGGGGCCGGCCCTCCTACGAGCAGTACTTC
TRBV29-1,many,TRBJ1-2,TRBD1,CSVTTAGTGSYGYTF,TGCAGCGTTACTACCGCCGGGACAGGGTCGTATGGCTACACCTTC
TRBV12-3/TRBV12-4,many,TRBJ1-5,.,CASSLGVQPQHF,TGTGCCAGCAGTTTAGGGGTTCAGCCCCAGCATTTT
TRBV7-9,few,TRBJ2-4,TRBD1,CASSPRQGQNIQYF,TGTGCCAGCAGCCCTCGACAGGGACAAAACATTCAGTACTTC
TRBV3-1,few,TRBJ2-3,.,CASSQDSGLSVTDTQYF,TGTGCCAGCAGCCAAGATTCTGGACTGTCTGTCACAGATACGCAGTATTTT
TRBV11-2,few,TRBJ2-3,.,CASSSYSFGRSDTQYF,TGTGCCAGCAGCTCTTACAGTTTCGGGCGGTCAGATACGCAGTATTTT
TRBV12-3/TRBV12-4,.,TRBJ2-7,.,CASSLGVWEQYF,TGTGCCAGCAGTTTGGGGGTATGGGAGCAGTACTTC
TRBV6-5,.,TRBJ2-6,TRBD1,CASSYPPGTGGPGANVLTF,TGTGCCAGCAGTTACCCGCCCGGGACAGGGGGGCCTGGGGCCAACGTCCTGACTTTC
TRBV3-1,.,TRBJ2-2,.,CASSQAQGGTGELFF,TGTGCCAGCAGCCAAGCTCAGGGCGGGACCGGGGAGCTGTTTTTT